The T cell receptor (beta chain) under discussion was sequenced for a study of control samples from healthy donors and cancer patients. Sequenced by immunoSEQ multiplex PCR; TCRdb stores in-frame clones only, minus some. The profile shows roughly 80,000 clones, about 88% of them singletons. The receptor's source is a woman aged 45 to 65 in good health. What was sequenced was blood.

CDR3 DNA sequence: TGTGCCAGCAGCTCCTCCCGGGACAGCGGACTTTACGAGCAGTACTTC. As protein: CASSSSRDSGLYEQYF. This sequence joins TRBV13 and TRBJ2-7; 7 bases are a match to TRBD1. CDR3 length: 16 amino acids. J gave up 4 bases and V 4 bases, and 13 bases lay outside the gene matches. Germline CDR1 PRHDT, CDR2 FYEKMQ (reference sequence).